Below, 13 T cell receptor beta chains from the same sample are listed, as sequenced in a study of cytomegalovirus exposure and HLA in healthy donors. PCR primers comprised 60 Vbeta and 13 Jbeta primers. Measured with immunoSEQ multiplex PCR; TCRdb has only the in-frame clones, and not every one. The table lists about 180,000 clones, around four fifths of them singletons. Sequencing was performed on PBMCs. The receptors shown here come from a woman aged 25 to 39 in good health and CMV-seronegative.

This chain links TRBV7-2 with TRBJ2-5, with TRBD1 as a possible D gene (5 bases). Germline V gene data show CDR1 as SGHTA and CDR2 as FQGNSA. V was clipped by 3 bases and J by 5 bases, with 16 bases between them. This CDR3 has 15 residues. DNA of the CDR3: TGTGCCAGCAGCTTTAATACTGGGGCAGGGGAGACCCAGTACTTC. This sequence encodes CASSFNTGAGETQYF. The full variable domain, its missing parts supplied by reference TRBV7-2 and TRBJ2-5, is GAGVSQSPSNKVTEKGKDVELRCDPISGHTALYWYRQSLGQGLEFLIYFQGNSAPDKSGLPSDRFSAERTGGSVSTLTIQRTQQEDSAVYLCASSFNTGAGETQYFGPGTRLLVL.

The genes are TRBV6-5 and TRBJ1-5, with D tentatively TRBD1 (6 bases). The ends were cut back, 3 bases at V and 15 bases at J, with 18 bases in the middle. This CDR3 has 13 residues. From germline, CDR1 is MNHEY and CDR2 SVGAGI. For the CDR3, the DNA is TGTGCCAGCAGTTATACCCGGACAGCCGGCTGGCATTTT. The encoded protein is CASSYTRTAGWHF.

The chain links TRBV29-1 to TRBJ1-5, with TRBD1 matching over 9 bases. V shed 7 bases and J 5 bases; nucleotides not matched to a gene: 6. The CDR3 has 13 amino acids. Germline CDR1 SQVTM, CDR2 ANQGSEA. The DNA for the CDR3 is TGCAGCGCCCGGACAGGGGTGGATCAGCCCCAGCATTTT. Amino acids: CSARTGVDQPQHF.

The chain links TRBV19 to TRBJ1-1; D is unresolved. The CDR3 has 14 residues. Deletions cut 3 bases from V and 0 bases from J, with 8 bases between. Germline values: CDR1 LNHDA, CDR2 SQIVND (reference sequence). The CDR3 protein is CASSIIGMNTEAFF. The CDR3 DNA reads TGTGCCAGTAGTATTATCGGTATGAACACTGAAGCTTTCTTT.

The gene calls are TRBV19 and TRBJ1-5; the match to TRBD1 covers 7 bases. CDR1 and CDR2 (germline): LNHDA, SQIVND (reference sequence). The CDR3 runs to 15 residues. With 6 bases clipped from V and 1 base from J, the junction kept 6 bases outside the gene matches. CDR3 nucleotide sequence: TGTGCCAGTAGCGCGACAGGGTTAAGCAATCAGCCCCAGCATTTT. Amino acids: CASSATGLSNQPQHF.

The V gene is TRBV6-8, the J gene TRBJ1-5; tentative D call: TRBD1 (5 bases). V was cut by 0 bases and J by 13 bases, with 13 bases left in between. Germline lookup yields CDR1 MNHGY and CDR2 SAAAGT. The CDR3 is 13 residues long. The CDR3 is CASSYSLRRGQHF. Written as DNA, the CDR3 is TGTGCCAGCAGTTACTCGCTTCGGAGGGGTCAGCATTTT.

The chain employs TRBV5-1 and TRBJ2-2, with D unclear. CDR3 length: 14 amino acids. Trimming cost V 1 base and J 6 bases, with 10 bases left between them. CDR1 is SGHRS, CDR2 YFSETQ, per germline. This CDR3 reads CASSLIPAAGELFF. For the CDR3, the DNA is TGCGCCAGCAGCTTGATCCCCGCGGCCGGGGAGCTGTTTTTT.

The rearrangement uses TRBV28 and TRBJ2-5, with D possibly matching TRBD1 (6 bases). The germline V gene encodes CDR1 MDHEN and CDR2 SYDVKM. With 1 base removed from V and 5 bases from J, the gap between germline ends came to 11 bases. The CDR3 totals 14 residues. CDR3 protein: CASSLSGGGETQYF. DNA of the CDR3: TGTGCCAGCAGTTTATCTGGGGGCGGGGAGACCCAGTACTTC.

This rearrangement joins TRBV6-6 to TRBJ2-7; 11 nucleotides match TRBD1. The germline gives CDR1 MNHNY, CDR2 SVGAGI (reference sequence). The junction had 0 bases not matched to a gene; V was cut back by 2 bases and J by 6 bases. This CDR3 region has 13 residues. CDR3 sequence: CASSYGTGGEQYF. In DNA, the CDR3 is TGTGCCAGCAGTTACGGGACAGGGGGCGAGCAGTACTTC.

This CDR3 is CASSLKALAGEVNTGELFF. The CDR3 coding sequence is TGCGCCAGCAGCTTGAAGGCACTAGCGGGGGAAGTGAACACCGGGGAGCTGTTTTTT. This chain joins TRBV5-1 and TRBJ2-2; 11 bases agree with TRBD2. The J segment lost 1 base and the V segment lost 1 base, leaving 9 bases of the junction unmatched. The CDR3 totals 19 residues. The germline V gene has CDR1 SGHRS and CDR2 YFSETQ.

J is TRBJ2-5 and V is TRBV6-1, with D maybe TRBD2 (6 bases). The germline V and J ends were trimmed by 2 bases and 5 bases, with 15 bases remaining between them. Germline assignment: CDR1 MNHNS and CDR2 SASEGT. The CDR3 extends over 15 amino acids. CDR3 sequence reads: CASSENSGSGETQYF. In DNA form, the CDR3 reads TGTGCCAGCAGTGAAAACAGCGGGTCCGGGGAGACCCAGTACTTC.

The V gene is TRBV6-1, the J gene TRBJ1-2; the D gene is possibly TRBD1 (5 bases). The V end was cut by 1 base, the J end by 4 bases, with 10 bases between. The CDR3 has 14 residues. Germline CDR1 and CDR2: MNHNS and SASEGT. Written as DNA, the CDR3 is TGTGCCAGCAGTGAAGGTCGAAGGGGCTATGGCTACACCTTC. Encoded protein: CASSEGRRGYGYTF.

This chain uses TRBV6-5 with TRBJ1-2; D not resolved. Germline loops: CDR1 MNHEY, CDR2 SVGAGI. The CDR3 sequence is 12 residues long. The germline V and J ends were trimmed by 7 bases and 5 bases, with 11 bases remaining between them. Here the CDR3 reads CASKTPGYGYTF. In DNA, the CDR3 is TGTGCCAGCAAGACTCCGGGGTATGGCTACACCTTC.